The T cell receptor beta chain under discussion was sequenced for a study of blood T cell repertoires in COVID-19. Whole-study context: Samples taken during acute and convalescent COVID-19 were collected in the United States, Italy and Spain. T cells, B-cell-depleted T cells, or PBMCs supplied cDNA or gDNA.

Authors' methods: By means of reference gene primer amplification, nucleated cell counts were estimated. This table comes from immunoSEQ multiplex PCR, and its TCRdb copy is limited to in-frame clones, with some not included. Clone size and V and J calls were adopted from that table, with D and trimming inferred from the DNA. Of 150,000 to 200,000 clones listed, about 93% are singletons. Trimming took 2 bases from V and 13 from J; bases not matched to a gene: 4. This CDR3 spans 12 amino acids. Germline values: CDR1 KGHDR, CDR2 SFDVKD. This TCR came from a woman aged 45-60 years with acute or convalescent COVID-19. What was sequenced was peripheral blood. The rearrangement links TRBV24-1 to TRBJ1-5, with 7 bases lining up with TRBD1. CDR3 nucleotide sequence: TGTGCCACCAGTGATTGGACAGGTAGTCAGCATTTT. Translation gives CATSDWTGSQHF.